This T cell receptor beta chain derives from a study of CD8 T cells in ankylosing spondylitis. This clonotype was picked up many times. Its antigen is not identified. Each TCR beta library was made by quantitative 5'-RACE that incorporated molecular barcodes. Via MiXCR, TCRdb re-called the 5' RACE reads, giving one row per CDR3 protein. The sample gives about 420,000 distinct CDR3 sequences, 20% to 25% of which show up once; around 17% is in the top ten. The length of the CDR3 is 14 residues. The germline V and J ends were trimmed by 2 bases and 4 bases, with 12 bases remaining between them. Looked up from germline, CDR1 is ENHRY and CDR2 is SYGVKD. Study-wide findings and caveats: Within matched ankylosing spondylitis synovial fluid, disease-linked clones were reportedly significantly enriched. A TCR beta motif of about eight highly homologous variants appeared characteristic of ankylosing spondylitis blood. Prior work had noted some motif variants in reactive arthritis blood and synovial fluid. Clones linked with disease were CD8+ and fairly uncommon in the peripheral blood.

The origin of this receptor is a male donor with ankylosing spondylitis. Sequencing was performed on blood, either unsorted or a sorted T cell fraction (not recorded which). The J gene is TRBJ2-7, the V gene TRBV10-3, with D unresolved. The CDR3 DNA reads as TGTGCCATCAGTGAGCTGGAAGGGTTGTACGAGCAGTACTTC. Its translation is CAISELEGLYEQYF.